The entry below gives a single TCR beta chain sequence along with its context. Its cognate antigen is unknown. The junction and the germline gene differ at one end; a read error may be behind it. This sample's RNA came from whole unsorted tissue. Distant lung tissue was collected more than 3 cm away from the tumor edge. This record belongs to a study of tumor and adjacent non-tumor tissue in lung cancer. The wider study: Patients comprised eleven to twelve adenocarcinoma, a couple of squamous cell carcinoma and 1 small cell lung cancer. The study, taken as a whole, reports: Top 100 clones took a larger repertoire share in normal lung. Shorter survival was associated with higher TCR diversity in tumors. Tumor tissue had significantly higher TCR diversity than normal lung.

The CDR3 loop spans 14 amino acids. Looked up from germline, CDR1 is MNHNS and CDR2 is SASEGT. A modified ARM-PCR protocol with three rounds of nested PCR amplified TCRbeta. TCRdb redid the calling of the multiplex PCR reads with MiXCR, one entry per CDR3 protein. This table has 85,000 or so distinct CDR3 sequences, around 76% appearing once. The source of this sequence is a woman aged 50 to 60 with non-small cell lung cancer. J is TRBJ1-5 and V is TRBV6-1; tentatively, D is TRBD1 (5 bases). Input material: distant non-tumor lung tissue. CDR3 region: CVSSELGLDQPQHF. The CDR3 DNA is TGTGTCAGCAGTGAATTGGGGCTTGATCAGCCCCAGCATTTT.